This T cell receptor beta chain was recovered during a study of CD8 T cells in Susac syndrome. Study background: Blood was drawn from Susac syndrome patients while they were therapy-naive, on corticosteroids, or on intravenous immunoglobulin alone.

CDR1 is SGHNT, CDR2 YENEEA, per germline. Unmatched junction bases numbered 17, after V lost 9 bases and J lost 8 bases. The CDR3 spans 17 residues. The sequenced target, TCR beta, came from blood CD8+ and CD4+ T cells. Reverse transcription of about 0.5 to 1 ug RNA used random hexamers. The authors amplified TCR beta CDR3 across 54 Vbeta and 13 Jbeta using immunoSEQ multiplex PCR. TCRdb reprocessed the immunoSEQ multiplex PCR reads via MiXCR and lists one record per CDR3 protein. The table has roughly 200,000 distinct CDR3 sequences, more than 85% seen once. The sample consisted of CD4+ T cells from PBMCs. The clonotype comes from a human donor with Susac syndrome. The genes are TRBV11-3 and TRBJ2-1; 12 bases agree with TRBD1. The CDR3, as DNA: TGTGCCAGATCCAGCTTTCGTCCGGGACAGGGGGCGGATGAGCAGTTCTTC. This translates into CARSSFRPGQGADEQFF.